This T cell receptor beta chain was captured by sequencing in a study of monozygotic twins with inflammatory bowel disease. Each TCR library consumed 3,000 to 4,000 ng of total RNA. TCRdb reprocessed the 5' RACE reads, with one entry per CDR3 protein and no DNA. Found here are roughly 90,000 distinct CDR3 sequences; the top ten clones hold about 7.4%. Remarks on this clonotype: Its antigen is not known.

General observations from the study: Inverse Simpson values showed less TCRbeta diversity in IBD patients than in their healthy co-twins. Repertoires of patients may have been made more variable by differing immunosuppressive treatments. Discordant twins showed the same repertoire similarity as concordant twins, possibly from limited power.

The CDR3 sequence is 16 residues long. Germline V gene sequence: CDR1 DFQATT, CDR2 SNEGSKA (reference sequence). The J gene is TRBJ1-1, the V gene TRBV20-1; TCRdb picks TRBD1, but there is no DNA to check that call. Material: blood. This TCR was sampled from a human donor with ulcerative colitis or Crohn's disease, or a healthy co-twin of an affected twin (not recorded which). The CDR3: CSASGGQGLMNTEAFF.